The 5 T cell receptor beta chains below all came from one sample that was sequenced in a study of T cells in Graves' hyperthyroidism and ophthalmopathy. It was RNA transcripts that yielded the amplified TCR beta CDR3 regions. With the HTBI primer set, the TCR CDR3 went through a first round of RT-PCR. TCRdb reanalysed the multiplex PCR reads using MiXCR and keeps one entry per CDR3 protein. The table includes roughly 700,000 distinct CDR3 sequences, approximately 15% detected once. Material for sequencing was blood. The source is a young woman with Graves' hyperthyroidism.

This clonotype was seen only a few times. This chain joins TRBV6-2 or TRBV6-3 and TRBJ2-1, with 9 positions matching TRBD2. Germline CDR1 reads MNHEY; CDR2 reads SVGEGT. V lost 0 bases to trimming and J lost 7 bases; unmatched junction nucleotides: 4. The CDR3 sequence is 15 residues long. CDR3 residues: CASSYSPSGVNEQFF. The CDR3 DNA reads as TGTGCCAGCAGTTACTCGCCTAGCGGGGTTAATGAGCAGTTCTTC.

The genes are TRBV20-1 and TRBJ2-3; 7 bases align to TRBD2. V gave up 4 bases and J gave up 10 bases; unmatched junction bases: 14. CDR1 and CDR2 (germline): DFQATT, SNEGSKA (reference sequence). The CDR3 is made up of 14 amino acids. CDR3 sequence: CSAKLAALMGSQYF. The CDR3 region has the DNA TGCAGTGCTAAGCTAGCGGCCCTAATGGGTTCGCAGTATTTT.

The chain has TRBV19 and TRBJ1-1; a possible D gene is TRBD1 (6 bases). This CDR3 comprises 14 residues. Trimming left V 6 bases short and J 1 base short, with 12 bases between. In germline, CDR1 is LNHDA, CDR2 SQIVND (reference sequence). The CDR3 loop is CASRTGRKNTEAFF. CDR3 coding DNA: TGTGCCAGTAGAACAGGGAGGAAGAACACTGAAGCTTTCTTT. The whole variable domain, filled in from reference TRBV19 and TRBJ1-1, reads DGGITQSPKYLFRKEGQNVTLSCEQNLNHDAMYWYRQDPGQGLRLIYYSQIVNDFQKGDIAEGYSVSREKKESFPLTVTSAQKNPTAFYLCASRTGRKNTEAFFGQGTRLTVV.

The gene calls are TRBV28 and TRBJ2-1, with no clear D. The germline V and J ends were trimmed by 6 bases and 2 bases, with 11 bases remaining between them. The CDR3 is made up of 14 amino acids. Germline values: CDR1 MDHEN, CDR2 SYDVKM. This chain's CDR3 is CASSPRSTYNEQFF. As DNA, the CDR3 is TGTGCCAGCAGCCCGCGCTCGACCTACAATGAGCAGTTCTTC.

This clonotype came up many times. The chain uses TRBV20-1 and TRBJ2-1; 10 bases align to TRBD2. V trimming: 4 bases; J trimming: 0 bases; junction bases outside the gene matches: 12. Germline values: CDR1 DFQATT, CDR2 SNEGSKA (reference sequence). The CDR3 loop spans 18 amino acids. The CDR3 nucleotides read TGCAGTGCTACACACCGACTAGCGGGCTCTTACTCCTACAATGAGCAGTTCTTC. It translates to CSATHRLAGSYSYNEQFF.